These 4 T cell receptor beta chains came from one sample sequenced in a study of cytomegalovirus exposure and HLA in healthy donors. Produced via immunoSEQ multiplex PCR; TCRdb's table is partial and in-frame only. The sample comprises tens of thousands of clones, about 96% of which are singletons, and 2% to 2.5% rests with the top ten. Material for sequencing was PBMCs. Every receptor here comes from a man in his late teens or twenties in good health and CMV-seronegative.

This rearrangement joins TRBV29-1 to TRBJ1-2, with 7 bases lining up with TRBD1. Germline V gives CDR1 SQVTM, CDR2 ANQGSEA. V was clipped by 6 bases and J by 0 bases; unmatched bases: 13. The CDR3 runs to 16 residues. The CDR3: CSVGDRQGSPNYGYTF. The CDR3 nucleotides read TGCAGCGTCGGGGACCGACAGGGATCCCCTAACTATGGCTACACCTTC.

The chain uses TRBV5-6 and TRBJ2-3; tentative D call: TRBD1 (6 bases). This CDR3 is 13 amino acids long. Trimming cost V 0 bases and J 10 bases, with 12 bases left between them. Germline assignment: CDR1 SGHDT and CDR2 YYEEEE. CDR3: CASSLAAGAPQYF. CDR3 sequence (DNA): TGTGCCAGCAGCTTGGCGGCAGGGGCACCGCAGTATTTT. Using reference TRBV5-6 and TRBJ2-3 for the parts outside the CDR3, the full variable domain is DAGVTQSPTHLIKTRGQQVTLRCSPKSGHDTVSWYQQALGQGPQFIFQYYEEEERQRGNFPDRFSGHQFPNYSSELNVNALLLGDSALYLCASSLAAGAPQYFGPGTRLTVL.

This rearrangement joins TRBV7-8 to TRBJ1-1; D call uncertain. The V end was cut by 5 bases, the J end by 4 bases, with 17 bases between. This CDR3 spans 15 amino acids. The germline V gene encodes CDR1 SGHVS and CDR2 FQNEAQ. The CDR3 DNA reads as TGTGCCAGCAGCCCACGGGCGAGGGAGGGCACTGAAGCTTTCTTT. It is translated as CASSPRAREGTEAFF.

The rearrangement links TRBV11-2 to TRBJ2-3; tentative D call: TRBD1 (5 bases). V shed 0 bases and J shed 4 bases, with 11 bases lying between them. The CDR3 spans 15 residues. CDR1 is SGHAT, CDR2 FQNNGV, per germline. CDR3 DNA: TGTGCCAGCAGCTTAGATAGGGGAATCGCAGATACGCAGTATTTT. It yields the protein CASSLDRGIADTQYF.